In its sample, the clone carrying this T cell receptor beta chain was seen once. The sample is drawn from a study of control samples from healthy donors and cancer patients. Some clones are missing from TCRdb's copy, which holds only in-frame ones; the method was immunoSEQ multiplex PCR. The sample consists of about 180,000 clones, around 90% of them appearing once. Deletions cut 0 bases from V and 4 bases from J, with 13 bases between. CDR1 and CDR2 (germline): SGHTA, FQGTGA. The CDR3 extends over 16 amino acids. The sample comprised blood. V gene TRBV7-3 combines with J gene TRBJ2-4; maybe TRBD2 (5 bases). This TCR was recovered from a woman between 50 and 59 years old in good health. CDR3 sequence reads: CASSLTSETTKNIQYF. The CDR3 DNA reads as TGTGCCAGCAGCTTAACGAGCGAGACTACGAAAAACATTCAGTACTTC.